The 8 T cell receptor beta chains reported below all come from one sample, sequenced in a study of blood T cells in healthy people across ages. A J-beta primer mix and a sample-barcoded 5' primer were used in a second PCR of roughly 7 to 12 cycles. TCRdb re-derived calls from the 5' RACE reads in MiXCR, one entry per CDR3 protein. The repertoire has roughly 560,000 distinct CDR3 sequences, 24% of them found once; the top ten carry just over 8.5%. The data were also submitted as part of a second study, on T cells of mothers and their children.

Sequenced: blood. These receptors were taken from a boy between 5 and 17 years old in good health.

The genes are TRBV29-1 and TRBJ2-7, with D possibly being TRBD2 (5 bases). The CDR3 is 11 residues long. Trimming cost V 7 bases and J 3 bases, with 10 bases left between them. Germline V gives CDR1 SQVTM, CDR2 ANQGSEA. The CDR3 protein is CSGGSGYEQYF. In nucleotides, the CDR3 is TGCAGCGGCGGAAGCGGCTACGAGCAGTACTTC.

The CDR3 nucleotides are TGTGCCAGCAGCCATACAACGGAGACCCAGTACTTC. Translating it yields CASSHTTETQYF. The chain carries TRBV14 and TRBJ2-5; D not certain. CDR1 and CDR2 from the germline V gene are SGHDN and FVKESK. The CDR3 is 12 amino acids. Between the trimmed V and J ends, which lost 3 bases and 5 bases, there was a span of 7 bases.

This clonotype was counted many times. This rearrangement joins TRBV6-6 to TRBJ2-5; a weak D match, TRBD2 (7 bases). Looked up from germline, CDR1 is MNHNY and CDR2 is SVGAGI (reference sequence). The CDR3 covers 13 residues. The V and J ends lost 8 bases and 2 bases respectively, with 12 bases between them. CDR3 sequence (DNA): TGTGCCAGCTCACAGGGACTACAAGAGACCCAGTACTTC. This encodes CASSQGLQETQYF.

At least ten counts were recorded for this clonotype. This chain joins TRBV7-8 and TRBJ2-3; TRBD2 aligns across 9 bases. The CDR3 totals 16 residues. CDR1 is SGHVS, CDR2 FQNEAQ, per germline. V shed 5 bases, J shed 0 bases, and the junction held 6 bases outside the gene matches. The CDR3 sequence is CASSVSTSGSTDTQYF. CDR3 nucleotides: TGTGCCAGCAGCGTCTCGACTAGCGGTAGCACAGATACGCAGTATTTT.

This clonotype was seen more than once but under ten times. The chain combines TRBV4-1 with TRBJ2-1; 8 nucleotides align to TRBD2. V was pared by 4 bases and J by 1 base, with 9 bases of the junction left unmatched. Germline-derived CDR1 and CDR2 are MGHRA and YSYEKL. CDR3 length: 17 amino acids. This CDR3 reads CASSRFSGTGSYNEQFF. CDR3 sequence (DNA): TGCGCCAGCAGCCGGTTTAGCGGGACGGGGTCCTACAATGAGCAGTTCTTC.

The V and J genes are TRBV6-2 or TRBV6-3 and TRBJ2-1; 8 bases match TRBD2. This CDR3 contains 16 residues. Unmatched junction bases numbered 6, after V lost 5 bases and J lost 0 bases. Germline V gene lookup returns CDR1 MNHEY and CDR2 SVGEGT. CDR3 residues: CASSASGWSSYNEQFF. CDR3 coding DNA: TGTGCCAGCAGTGCTAGCGGGTGGAGCTCCTACAATGAGCAGTTCTTC.

This sequence joins TRBV4-1 and TRBJ1-4; tentative D call: TRBD1 (5 bases). The CDR3 is 15 residues long. Per the germline V gene, CDR1 is MGHRA and CDR2 is YSYEKL. Trimming shortened V by 4 bases and J by 0 bases, and 9 bases separated the two germline ends. This CDR3 is CASSRPGTTNEKLFF. CDR3 sequence (DNA): TGCGCCAGCAGCCGGCCAGGGACAACTAATGAAAAACTGTTTTTT.

This chain uses TRBV7-9 with TRBJ2-7, with D possibly TRBD1 on 6 matching bases. Germline CDR1 is SEHNR and CDR2 is FQNEAQ (reference sequence). CDR3 length equals 12 residues. V dropped 7 bases and J dropped 8 bases, with 15 bases sitting between them. The CDR3 spells CASIDRGGKQYF. The DNA for the CDR3 is TGTGCCAGCATCGATCGAGGGGGAAAGCAGTACTTC.